The entry below describes one T cell receptor (beta chain). The data are from a study of blood T cell repertoires in COVID-19. The ends lost 0 bases at V and 4 bases at J; junction bases unmatched: 14. The length of the CDR3 is 20 residues. CDR1 and CDR2 (germline): SGHAT, FQNNGV. Original data processing: Scientists estimated how many nucleated cells there were by amplifying reference gene primers. Profiled with immunoSEQ multiplex PCR; TCRdb holds only in-frame clones, not every one. Clonal size and the V and J genes are those of that table, whereas D and trimming came from the DNA. The table records around 190,000 clones, 70% to 90% of them present only once.

The J gene is TRBJ2-7, the V gene TRBV11-2, with 14 bases lining up with TRBD2. Source material: peripheral blood. The sequence was collected from a man between 65 and 80 years old with active or convalescent COVID-19. CDR3: CASSLEGQARLAGGVYEQYF. In DNA, the CDR3 is TGTGCCAGCAGCTTAGAGGGACAGGCCAGACTAGCGGGAGGGGTATACGAGCAGTACTTC.